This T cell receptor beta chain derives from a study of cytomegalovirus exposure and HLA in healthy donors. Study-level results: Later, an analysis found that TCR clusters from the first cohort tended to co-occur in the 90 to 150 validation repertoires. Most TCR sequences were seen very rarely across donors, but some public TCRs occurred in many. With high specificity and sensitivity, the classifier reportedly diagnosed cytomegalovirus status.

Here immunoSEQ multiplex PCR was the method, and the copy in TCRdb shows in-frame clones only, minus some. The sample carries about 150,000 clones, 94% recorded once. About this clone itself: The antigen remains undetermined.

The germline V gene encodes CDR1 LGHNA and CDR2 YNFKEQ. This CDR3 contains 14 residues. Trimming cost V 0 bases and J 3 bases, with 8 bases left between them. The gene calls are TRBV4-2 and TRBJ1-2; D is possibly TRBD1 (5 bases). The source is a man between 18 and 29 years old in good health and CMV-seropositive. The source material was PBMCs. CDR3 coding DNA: TGTGCCAGCAGCCAAGAAACAGGCTACTATGGCTACACCTTC. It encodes CASSQETGYYGYTF.